The 8 T cell receptor beta chains below all came from one sample that was sequenced in a study of blood T cell repertoires in COVID-19. Using immunoSEQ multiplex PCR, the repertoire was profiled, and TCRdb retains in-frame clones only, with some absent. The data hold tens of thousands of clones, with around 85% observed a single time. The sequenced material came from peripheral blood. Receptors were obtained from a woman of 80 years or more with COVID-19, enrolled during active disease.

The V gene is TRBV4-2, the J gene TRBJ1-2; possibly TRBD1 for D (5 bases). V lost 2 bases to trimming and J lost 4 bases, with 11 bases between them. Germline-derived CDR1 and CDR2 are LGHNA and YNFKEQ. This CDR3 spans 14 amino acids. In nucleotides, the CDR3 is TGTGCCAGCAGCCAATCGGACATGCTCTATGGCTACACCTTC. This gives the protein CASSQSDMLYGYTF.

There are many counts of this clone. V and J are TRBV7-9 and TRBJ1-1, with 7 bases identical to TRBD1. Germline loops: CDR1 SEHNR, CDR2 FQNEAQ (reference sequence). J lost 7 bases, V lost 5 bases, and 4 bases had no gene match. The CDR3 consists of 12 residues. The CDR3 nucleotides read TGTGCCAGCAGCAGACAGGGTATTGAAGCTTTCTTT. Protein sequence: CASSRQGIEAFF.

The gene calls are TRBV15 and TRBJ1-2, with D unresolved. V lost 3 bases and J lost 0, with 11 bases in between. The V gene's germline CDR1 is LNHNV and CDR2 YYDKDF (reference sequence). The CDR3 is 15 amino acids. CDR3 bases: TGTGCCACCAGCAGGACTCCCGGGGCTAACTATGGCTACACCTTC. Translating gives CATSRTPGANYGYTF. The full variable domain, rest sourced from reference TRBV15 and TRBJ1-2, is DAMVIQNPRYQVTQFGKPVTLSCSQTLNHNVMYWYQQKSSQAPKLLFHYYDKDFNNEADTPDNFQSRRPNTSFCFLDIRSPGLGDTAMYLCATSRTPGANYGYTFGSGTRLTVV.

This clone was seen only a few times. This sequence joins TRBV10-3 and TRBJ1-5; the D gene is possibly TRBD1 (6 bases). The germline CDR1 and CDR2 sequences are ENHRY and SYGVKD. Trimming pared 3 bases from V and 2 bases from J, leaving 8 bases between. CDR3 length: 14 amino acids. The CDR3 protein is CAISDRGGNQPQHF. In DNA, the CDR3 is TGTGCCATCAGTGACAGGGGAGGCAATCAGCCCCAGCATTTT.

There are a few counts of this clone. The chain employs TRBV6-5 and TRBJ2-5; D is perhaps TRBD2 (6 bases). V was pared by 7 bases and J by 3 bases, with 15 bases between. Germline values: CDR1 MNHEY, CDR2 SVGAGI. This CDR3 is built from 14 residues. CDR3 amino acids: CASIRTPGEETQYF. For the CDR3, the DNA is TGTGCCAGCATCAGAACGCCGGGAGAAGAGACCCAGTACTTC.

The count of this clone is one. The rearrangement joins TRBV5-4 to TRBJ1-1; D is possibly TRBD1 (6 bases). The germline CDR1 and CDR2 sequences are SGHNT and YYREEE (reference sequence). The V and J ends lost 0 bases and 1 base respectively, with 10 bases between them. The CDR3 length is 15 residues. This CDR3 reads CASSLAGGQNTEAFF. DNA of the CDR3: TGTGCCAGCAGCTTGGCCGGGGGGCAGAACACTGAAGCTTTCTTT. The full variable domain, its missing parts supplied by reference TRBV5-4 and TRBJ1-1, is ETGVTQSPTHLIKTRGQQVTLRCSSQSGHNTVSWYQQALGQGPQFIFQYYREEENGRGNFPPRFSGLQFPNYSSELNVNALELDDSALYLCASSLAGGQNTEAFFGQGTRLTVV.

This clone has only one observation. The chain joins TRBV25-1 to TRBJ2-7; a possible D gene is TRBD1 (5 bases). Germline V gene data show CDR1 as MGHDK and CDR2 as SYGVNS. CDR3 size: 16 residues. Trimming cost V 1 base and J 4 bases, with 17 bases left between them. Here the CDR3 DNA reads TGTGCCAGCAGTGAATCACCTACAGGTTTTGAGTACGAGCAGTACTTC. Translating gives CASSESPTGFEYEQYF.

This chain connects TRBV2 to TRBJ1-2; D possibly corresponds to TRBD1 (5 bases). The CDR3 totals 14 residues. V lost 7 bases, J lost 7 bases, and 19 bases lay in between. Per germline, CDR1 SNHLY and CDR2 FYNNEI. The chain's CDR3 is CASTWEGTSGGYTF. Written as DNA, the CDR3 is TGTGCCAGCACCTGGGAGGGGACGTCCGGTGGCTACACCTTC.